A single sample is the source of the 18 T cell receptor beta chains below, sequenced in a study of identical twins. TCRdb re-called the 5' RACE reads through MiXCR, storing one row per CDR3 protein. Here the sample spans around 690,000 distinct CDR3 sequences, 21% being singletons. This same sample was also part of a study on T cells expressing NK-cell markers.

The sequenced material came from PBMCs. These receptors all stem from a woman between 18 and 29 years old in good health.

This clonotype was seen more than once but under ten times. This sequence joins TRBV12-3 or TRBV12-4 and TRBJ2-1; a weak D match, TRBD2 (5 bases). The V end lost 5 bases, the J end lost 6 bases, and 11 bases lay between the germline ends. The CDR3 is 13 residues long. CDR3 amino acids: CASSPRTANEQFF. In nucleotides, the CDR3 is TGTGCCAGCAGTCCACGGACTGCCAATGAGCAGTTCTTC.

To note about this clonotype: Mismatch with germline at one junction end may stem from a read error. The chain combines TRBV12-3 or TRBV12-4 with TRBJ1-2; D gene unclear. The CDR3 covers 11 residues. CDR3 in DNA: TGTGCCAGCAGTTACCAAGGCCTCCCCAACTTC. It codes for CASSYQGLPNF.

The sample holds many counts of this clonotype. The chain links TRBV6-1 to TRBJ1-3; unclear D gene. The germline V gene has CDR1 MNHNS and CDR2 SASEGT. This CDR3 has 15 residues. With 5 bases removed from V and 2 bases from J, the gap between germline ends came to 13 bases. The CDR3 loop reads CASSQAIGPGNTIYF. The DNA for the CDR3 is TGTGCCAGCAGTCAGGCGATAGGCCCTGGAAACACCATATATTTT.

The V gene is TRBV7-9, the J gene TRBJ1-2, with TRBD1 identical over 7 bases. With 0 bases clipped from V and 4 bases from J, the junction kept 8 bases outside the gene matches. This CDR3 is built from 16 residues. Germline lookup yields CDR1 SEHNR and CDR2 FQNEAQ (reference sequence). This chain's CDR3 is CASSLADRSTTYGYTF. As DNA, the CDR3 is TGTGCCAGCAGCTTAGCGGACAGGTCCACAACCTATGGCTACACCTTC.

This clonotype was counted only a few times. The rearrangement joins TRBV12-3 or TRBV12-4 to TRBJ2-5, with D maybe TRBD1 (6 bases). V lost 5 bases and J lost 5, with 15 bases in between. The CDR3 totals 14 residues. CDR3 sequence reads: CASSPQGFRETQYF. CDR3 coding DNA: TGTGCCAGCAGTCCACAGGGATTCCGGGAGACCCAGTACTTC.

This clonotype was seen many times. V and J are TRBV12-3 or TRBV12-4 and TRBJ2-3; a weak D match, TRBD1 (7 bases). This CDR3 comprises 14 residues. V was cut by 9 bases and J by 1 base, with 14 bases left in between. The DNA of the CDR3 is TGTGCCAGTAGCCTCAGGGGGGGCACAGATACGCAGTATTTT. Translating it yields CASSLRGGTDTQYF.

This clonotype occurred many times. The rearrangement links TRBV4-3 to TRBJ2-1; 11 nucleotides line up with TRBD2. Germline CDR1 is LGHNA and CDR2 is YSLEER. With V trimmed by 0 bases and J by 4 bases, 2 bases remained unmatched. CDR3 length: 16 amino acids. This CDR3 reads CASSQEGTSGYNEQFF. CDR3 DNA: TGCGCCAGCAGCCAAGAGGGGACTAGCGGTTACAATGAGCAGTTCTTC.

The CDR3 nucleotides are TGTGCCAGCGAACGACCCCATGGCGAGCAGTACTTC. Its protein product is CASERPHGEQYF. The chain couples TRBV28 to TRBJ2-7; no clear D gene. CDR1 and CDR2 from the germline V gene are MDHEN and SYDVKM. V lost 8 bases to trimming and J lost 6 bases, with 14 bases between them. The CDR3 covers 12 residues.

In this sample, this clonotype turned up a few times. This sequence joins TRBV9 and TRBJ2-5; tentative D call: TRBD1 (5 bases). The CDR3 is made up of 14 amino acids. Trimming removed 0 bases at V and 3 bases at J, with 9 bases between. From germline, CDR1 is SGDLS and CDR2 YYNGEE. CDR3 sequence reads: CASSVGQPKETQYF. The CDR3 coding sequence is TGTGCCAGCAGCGTAGGACAGCCTAAAGAGACCCAGTACTTC.

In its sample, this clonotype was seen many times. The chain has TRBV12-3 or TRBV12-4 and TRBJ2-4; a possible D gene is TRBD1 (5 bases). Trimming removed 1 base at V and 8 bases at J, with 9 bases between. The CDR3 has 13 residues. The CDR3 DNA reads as TGTGCCAGCAGTTTAGGGCAGGGTTACATTCAGTACTTC. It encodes CASSLGQGYIQYF.

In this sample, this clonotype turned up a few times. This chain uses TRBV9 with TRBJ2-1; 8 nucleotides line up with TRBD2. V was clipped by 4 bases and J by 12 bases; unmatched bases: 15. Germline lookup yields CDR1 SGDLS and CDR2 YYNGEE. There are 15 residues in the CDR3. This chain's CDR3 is CASSPGGVSVLGQFF. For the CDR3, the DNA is TGTGCCAGCAGCCCGGGGGGGGTATCAGTGTTGGGGCAGTTCTTC.

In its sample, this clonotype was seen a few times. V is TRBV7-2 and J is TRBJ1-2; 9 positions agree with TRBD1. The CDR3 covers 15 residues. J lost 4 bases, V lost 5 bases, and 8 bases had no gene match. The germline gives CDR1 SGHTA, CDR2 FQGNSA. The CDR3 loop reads CASSLNRGQGYGYTF. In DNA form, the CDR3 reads TGTGCCAGCAGCCTAAACAGGGGGCAGGGCTATGGCTACACCTTC. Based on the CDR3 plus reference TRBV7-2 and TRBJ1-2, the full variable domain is GAGVSQSPSNKVTEKGKDVELRCDPISGHTALYWYRQSLGQGLEFLIYFQGNSAPDKSGLPSDRFSAERTGGSVSTLTIQRTQQEDSAVYLCASSLNRGQGYGYTFGSGTRLTVV.

CDR3 protein: CSAVDGKAFF. In nucleotides, the CDR3 is TGCAGTGCTGTTGACGGGAAAGCTTTCTTT. The V call is TRBV20-1, the J call TRBJ1-1, with D hard to call. V lost 5 bases and J lost 9, with 10 bases in between. Germline V gene sequence: CDR1 DFQATT, CDR2 SNEGSKA (reference sequence). The CDR3 has 10 amino acids.

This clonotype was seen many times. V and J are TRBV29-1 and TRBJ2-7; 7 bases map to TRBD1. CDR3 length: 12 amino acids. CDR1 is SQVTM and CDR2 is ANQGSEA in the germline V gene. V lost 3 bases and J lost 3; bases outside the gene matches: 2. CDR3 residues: CSVDSGGYEQYF. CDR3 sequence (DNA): TGCAGCGTTGATTCAGGGGGCTACGAGCAGTACTTC.

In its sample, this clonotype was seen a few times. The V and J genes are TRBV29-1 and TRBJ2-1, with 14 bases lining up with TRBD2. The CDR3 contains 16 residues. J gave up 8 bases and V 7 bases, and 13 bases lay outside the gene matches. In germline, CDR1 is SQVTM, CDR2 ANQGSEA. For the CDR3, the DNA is TGCAGCGCCATGGTACGGGGACTAGCGGGAGTGGATGAGCAGTTCTTC. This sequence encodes CSAMVRGLAGVDEQFF.

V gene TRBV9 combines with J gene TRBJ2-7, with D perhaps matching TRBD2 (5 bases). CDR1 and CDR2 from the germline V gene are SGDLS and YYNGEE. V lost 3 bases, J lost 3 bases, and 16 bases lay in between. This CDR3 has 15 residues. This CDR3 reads CASSAFEGNFYEQYF. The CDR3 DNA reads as TGTGCCAGCAGCGCCTTTGAGGGTAACTTCTACGAGCAGTACTTC.

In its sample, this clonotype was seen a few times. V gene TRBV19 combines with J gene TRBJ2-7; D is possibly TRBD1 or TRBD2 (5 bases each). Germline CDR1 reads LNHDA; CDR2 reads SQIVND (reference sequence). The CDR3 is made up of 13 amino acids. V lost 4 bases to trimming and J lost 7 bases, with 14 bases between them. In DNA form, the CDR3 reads TGTGCCAGTAGTACCGGGGCCAACGGGGAGCAGTACTTC. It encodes CASSTGANGEQYF. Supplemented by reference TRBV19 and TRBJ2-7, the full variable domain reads DGGITQSPKYLFRKEGQNVTLSCEQNLNHDAMYWYRQDPGQGLRLIYYSQIVNDFQKGDIAEGYSVSREKKESFPLTVTSAQKNPTAFYLCASSTGANGEQYFGPGTRLTVT.

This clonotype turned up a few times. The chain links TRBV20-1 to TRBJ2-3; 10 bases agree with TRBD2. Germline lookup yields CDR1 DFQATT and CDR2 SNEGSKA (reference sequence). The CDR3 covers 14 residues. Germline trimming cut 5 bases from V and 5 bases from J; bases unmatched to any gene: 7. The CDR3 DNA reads TGCAGTGCTTTTCTAGCGGGAGTAGGAGATACGCAGTATTTT. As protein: CSAFLAGVGDTQYF.